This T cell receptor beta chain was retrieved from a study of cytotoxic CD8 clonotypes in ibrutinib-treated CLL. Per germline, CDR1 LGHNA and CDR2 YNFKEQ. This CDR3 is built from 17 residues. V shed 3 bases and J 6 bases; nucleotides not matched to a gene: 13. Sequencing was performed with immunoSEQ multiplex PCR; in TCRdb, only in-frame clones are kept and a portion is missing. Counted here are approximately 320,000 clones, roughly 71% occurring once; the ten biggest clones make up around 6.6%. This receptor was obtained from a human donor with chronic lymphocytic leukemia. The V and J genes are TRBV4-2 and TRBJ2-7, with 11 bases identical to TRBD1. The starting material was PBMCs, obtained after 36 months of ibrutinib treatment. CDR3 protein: CASSQRTGGIPTCEQYF. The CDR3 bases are TGTGCCAGCAGCCAGAGGACAGGGGGCATTCCTACCTGCGAGCAGTACTTC.